This TCR beta chain was obtained from a study of spatial heterogeneity in lung cancer. MiXCR, run by TCRdb on the 5' RACE reads, gives a single entry per CDR3 protein. Among about 48,000 distinct CDR3 sequences listed, less than 6% were seen once. This clonotype showed up many times. The CDR3 has 15 amino acids. The trim removed 5 bases at V and 1 base at J, leaving 6 bases unmatched. CDR1 is MNHEY, CDR2 SVGEGT, per germline. Time point of the sample: sample taken at primary tumor resection. The material sequenced was PBMCs, taken at surgery. This sequence originates from a male donor with early-stage non-small cell lung cancer. V usage is TRBV6-2 or TRBV6-3 and J usage is TRBJ2-7; TRBD1 aligns across 9 bases. Here the CDR3 DNA reads TGTGCCAGCAGTCCCGCGGGACAGGGTTCCTACGAGCAGTACTTC. This gives the protein CASSPAGQGSYEQYF.